This T cell receptor (beta chain) was captured by sequencing in a study of response to subunit inactivated influenza vaccine (dated by TCRdb to the late 2010s). Looking at the study overall: The study used deep quantitative T cell receptor repertoire profiling to track responses to a trivalent subunit inactivated influenza vaccine.

About this clonotype itself: It has no known antigen specificity. Per-nucleotide qualities are absent, and no much larger clonotype sits a single base away.

The library was generated by RT-PCR. The sample was run on an Illumina HiSeq 2500. TCRdb trimmed public reads at Q25 via fastp, called clones via MiXCR and kept in-frame beta chains. Every distinct CDR3 protein forms one entry, paired with its most common genes and DNA. In this sample the table shows around 150,000 distinct CDR3 sequences, roughly a tenth of which occur a single time. The top ten constitute 9.5% to 15% of the sample. The intended sense of this specimen's time point label: around 42 days after influenza vaccine administration. Trimming costs V 2 bases and J 5 bases, and their ends lie 18 bases apart. The CDR3 measures 16 amino acids from cysteine to phenylalanine. Left in the record is the CDR3 DNA by itself, 48 bases read in frame from the first base. From a lookup of the germline V gene, CDR1 and CDR2 are MNHEY and SVGAGI. Broad study findings and their caveats: The authors suggested that each seasonal influenza vaccination may recruit only a limited number of new T cells.

Source: non-naive T cells sorted from PBMCs, taken roughly 6 weeks after vaccination. The cell subset or site label for this specimen denotes: memory T cell fraction. The source of this sequence is a man in his fifties who received an inactivated influenza vaccine. Donor details come from another sample of the same person, matched by shared clones. This sequence uses TRBV6-5 and TRBJ1-1; perhaps TRBD1 is the D gene, with 5 bases matching. The DNA sequence is TGTGCCAGCAGTTACGGGCCGAGGGGAGGTTTAACTGAAGCTTTCTTT. It translates as CASSYGPRGGLTEAFF.